This T cell receptor (beta chain) was retrieved from a study of shared clonotypes between healthy human individuals (TCRdb year 2020). At the level of the whole study: A few men and two women, aged 18 to 49 years, made up the cohort. To increase sequencing depth and limit assay-specific biases, TCR repertoire library preparation and sequencing were carried out by different laboratories using diverse techniques. The study deeply sequenced blood TCR repertoires of about 5 healthy adults to estimate repertoire size and the extent of clonotype sharing between individuals. Leukapheresis yielded between about 0.94 and 9.5 billion PBMCs per donor. Study-wide findings and limitations: Because the study included only a small number of donors, the genetic and exposure-history diversity represented was limited. Sampling was limited to blood, and TCR repertoires in tissue likely differ from TCR repertoires in blood. Pairwise subsampling led to the expectation that sequencing depth would affect the degree of clonotype sharing among donors.

The donors were healthy, HIV-negative adults who had no recently reported acute infections or vaccinations. Every donor was a Caucasian adult residing in Nashville, Tennessee, USA. For unsorted samples, tens of millions of PBMCs were counted, and genomic DNA was extracted using the QIAamp DNA Blood Mini kit. Blood was obtained by leukapheresis, after which PBMCs were separated by Ficoll-Histopaque density gradient centrifugation and cryopreserved in liquid nitrogen vapor phase. TCR CDR3 regions were amplified from genomic DNA by multiplex PCR using the deep immunoSEQ assay. Extracted genomic DNA from each cell subset was distributed evenly across all wells of several immunoSEQ 96-well plates, and each plate was treated as a replicate. For unsorted PBMC, around 300 ng of genomic DNA, equivalent to about 32,000 T cell genomes, went into each replicate PCR. Unsorted PBMC genomic DNA was sequenced across ten immunoSEQ deep assay plates. The purified libraries were quantified using a Qubit 3.0 fluorometer, sized with a Bioanalyzer 2100, and then quantified again using the KAPA Library Quantification kit. Every immunoSEQ 96-well plate was sequenced on a dedicated single-read 150-cycle Illumina NextSeq 550 flow cell. Processing in the source paper ran as follows. Because the immunoSEQ output held only junctional sequences and lacked quality scores, the filtering could not match the filtering applied to full-length reads. To assign V/J genes and CDR3, sequences were annotated using PyIR, a Python wrapper for IgBLAST v1.9, with IMGT germline references. Reads with weak V/J assignments (E-value above 1e-6), missing CDR3, stop codons, out-of-frame junctions, or ambiguous translated residues were removed. A V3J clonotype was defined by an identical inferred V gene, J gene, and CDR3 amino acid sequence. Percentage overlap between repertoires was computed as shared unique clonotypes divided by the size of the smaller repertoire. Three approaches were used to assess repertoire richness: RTK rarefaction, the Chao1 estimator, and Recon v2.1 estimates of unobserved clonotypes. This is the immuneACCESS table as TCRdb keeps it, with only in-frame sequences that have V and J called. A part of the clones is gone; compared with another copy, unresolved V genes explain less than half, and the rest is unexplained. V and J calls and clone size follow that table, whereas D and trimming were derived from the DNA. The table for this sample lists over 400,000 clones; over 75% of them were counted only once. The ten largest clonotypes hold 9.5% to 15% of the sample.

On this clone: The antigen it recognizes is unknown. Within one base of it there is no much larger clone, and no base qualities were kept.

CDR1 and CDR2, per the germline V gene (reference sequence), are MNHEY and SMNVEV. The junction carries 22 bases between V and J, which are trimmed by 10 bases and 6 bases respectively. From cysteine to phenylalanine, the CDR3 is 14 amino acids long. Left in the record is the CDR3 DNA by itself, 42 bases read in frame from the first base. The source material was PBMCs. The V and J segments used are TRBV27 and TRBJ2-7; the D gene could be TRBD1 or TRBD2, each one agreeing over 7 bases. The receptor's source is a woman aged 40 to 55 in good health. Some clones in this sample may be carry-over from other donors' samples. The DNA is as follows: TGTGCCACCCGCCGACAGGGAGGGTGGATCGAGCAGTACTTC. Protein translation: CATRRQGGWIEQYF.